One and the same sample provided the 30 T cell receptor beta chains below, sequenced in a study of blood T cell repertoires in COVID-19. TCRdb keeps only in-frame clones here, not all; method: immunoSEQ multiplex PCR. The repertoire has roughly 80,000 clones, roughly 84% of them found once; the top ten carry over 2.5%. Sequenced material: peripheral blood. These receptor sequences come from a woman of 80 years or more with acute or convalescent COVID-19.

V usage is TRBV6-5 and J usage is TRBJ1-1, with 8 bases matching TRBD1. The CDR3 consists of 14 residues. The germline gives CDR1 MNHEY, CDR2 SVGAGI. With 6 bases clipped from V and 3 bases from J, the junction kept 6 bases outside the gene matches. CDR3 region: CASSRQGFDTEAFF. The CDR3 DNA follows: TGTGCCAGCAGCCGACAGGGGTTTGACACTGAAGCTTTCTTT.

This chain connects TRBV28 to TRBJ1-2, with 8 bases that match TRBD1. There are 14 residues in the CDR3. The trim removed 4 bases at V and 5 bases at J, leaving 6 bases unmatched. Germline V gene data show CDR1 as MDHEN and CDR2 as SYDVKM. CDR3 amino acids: CASSSGQDTYGYTF. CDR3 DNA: TGTGCCAGCAGTTCGGGACAGGATACTTATGGCTACACCTTC.

In DNA form, the CDR3 reads TGTGCCAGCAGCCAAGATCTCGAGGGGGCAAACGAGCAGTACTTC. It yields the protein CASSQDLEGANEQYF. The chain joins TRBV3-1 (or the pseudogene TRBV3-2) to TRBJ2-7; 7 bases match TRBD1. The CDR3 has 15 amino acids. Germline-derived CDR1 and CDR2 are LGHDT and YNNKEL (reference sequence). V shed 0 bases and J 5 bases; nucleotides not matched to a gene: 7.

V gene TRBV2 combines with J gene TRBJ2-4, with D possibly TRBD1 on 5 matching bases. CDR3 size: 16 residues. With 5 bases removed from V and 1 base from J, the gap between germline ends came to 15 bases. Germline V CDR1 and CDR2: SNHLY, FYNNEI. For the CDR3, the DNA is TGTGCCAGCAGTCCGACCCTAGGGGTGGCCAAAAACATTCAGTACTTC. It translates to CASSPTLGVAKNIQYF. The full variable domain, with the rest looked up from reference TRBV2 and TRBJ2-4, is EPEVTQTPSHQVTQMGQEVILRCVPISNHLYFYWYRQILGQKVEFLVSFYNNEISEKSEIFDDQFSVERPDGSNFTLKIRSTKLEDSAMYFCASSPTLGVAKNIQYFGAGTRLSVL.

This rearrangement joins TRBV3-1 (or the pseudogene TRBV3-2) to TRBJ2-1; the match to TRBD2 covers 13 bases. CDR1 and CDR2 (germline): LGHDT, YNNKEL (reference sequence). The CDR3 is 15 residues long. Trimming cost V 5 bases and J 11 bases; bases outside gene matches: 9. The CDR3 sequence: CASSKGTSGTDQQFF. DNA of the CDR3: TGTGCCAGCAGCAAGGGGACTAGCGGGACGGACCAGCAGTTCTTC.

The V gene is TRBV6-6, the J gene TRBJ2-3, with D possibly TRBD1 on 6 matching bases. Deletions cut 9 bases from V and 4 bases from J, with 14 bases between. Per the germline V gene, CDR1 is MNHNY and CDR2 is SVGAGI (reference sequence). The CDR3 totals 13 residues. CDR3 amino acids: CASTPQGSDTQYF. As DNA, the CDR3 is TGTGCCAGTACCCCCCAGGGGTCAGATACGCAGTATTTT.

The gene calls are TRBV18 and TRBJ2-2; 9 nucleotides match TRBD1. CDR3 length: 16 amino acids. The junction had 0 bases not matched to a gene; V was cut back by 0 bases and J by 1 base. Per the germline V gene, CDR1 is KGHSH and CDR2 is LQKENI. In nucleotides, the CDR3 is TGTGCCAGCTCACCACCGGGACAGGGGAACACCGGGGAGCTGTTTTTT. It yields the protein CASSPPGQGNTGELFF.

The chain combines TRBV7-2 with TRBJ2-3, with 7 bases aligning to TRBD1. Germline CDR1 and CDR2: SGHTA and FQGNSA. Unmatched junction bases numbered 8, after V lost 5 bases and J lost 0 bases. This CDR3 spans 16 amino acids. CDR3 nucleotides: TGTGCCAGCAGCCCCCGACAGGGTGGGAGCACAGATACGCAGTATTTT. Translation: CASSPRQGGSTDTQYF.

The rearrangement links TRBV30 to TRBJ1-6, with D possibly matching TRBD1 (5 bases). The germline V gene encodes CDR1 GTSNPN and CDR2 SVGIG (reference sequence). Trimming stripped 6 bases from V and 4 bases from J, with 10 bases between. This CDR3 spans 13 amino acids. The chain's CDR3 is CACSQVYNSPLHF. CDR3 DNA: TGTGCCTGCTCACAGGTTTATAATTCACCCCTCCACTTT.

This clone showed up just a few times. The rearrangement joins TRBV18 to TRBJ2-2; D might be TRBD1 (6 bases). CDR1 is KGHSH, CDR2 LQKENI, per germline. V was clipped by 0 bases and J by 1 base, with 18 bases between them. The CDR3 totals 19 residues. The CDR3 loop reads CASSPPLRLTGLNTGELFF. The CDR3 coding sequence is TGTGCCAGCTCACCACCCCTAAGACTTACAGGGCTGAACACCGGGGAGCTGTTTTTT.

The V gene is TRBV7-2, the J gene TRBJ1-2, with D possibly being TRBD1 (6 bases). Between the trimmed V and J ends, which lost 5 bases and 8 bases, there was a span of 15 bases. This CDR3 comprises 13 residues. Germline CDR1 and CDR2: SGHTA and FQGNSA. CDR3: CASSIPGQPGYTF. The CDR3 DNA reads TGTGCCAGCAGCATTCCTGGACAGCCGGGCTACACCTTC.

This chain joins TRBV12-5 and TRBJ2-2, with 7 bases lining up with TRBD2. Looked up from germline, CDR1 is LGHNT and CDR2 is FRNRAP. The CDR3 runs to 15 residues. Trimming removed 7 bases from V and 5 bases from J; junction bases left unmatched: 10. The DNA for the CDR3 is TGTGCTAGTGCCCAATTGGGAGGGGCTACCGGGGAGCTGTTTTTT. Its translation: CASAQLGGATGELFF.

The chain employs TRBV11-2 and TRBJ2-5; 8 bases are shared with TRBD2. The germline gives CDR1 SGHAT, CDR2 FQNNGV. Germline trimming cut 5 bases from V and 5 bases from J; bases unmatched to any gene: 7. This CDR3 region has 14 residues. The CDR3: CASSQSGRGETQYF. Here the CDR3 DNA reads TGTGCCAGCAGCCAGAGCGGGAGAGGGGAGACCCAGTACTTC.

The chain's CDR3 is CASSVANAGVYNEQFF. DNA of the CDR3: TGTGCCAGCAGCGTAGCGAATGCGGGAGTCTACAATGAGCAGTTCTTC. The rearrangement uses TRBV9 and TRBJ2-1; 7 bases align to TRBD2. Per the germline V gene, CDR1 is SGDLS and CDR2 is YYNGEE. J lost 3 bases, V lost 0 bases, and 6 bases had no gene match. The CDR3 is 16 residues long.

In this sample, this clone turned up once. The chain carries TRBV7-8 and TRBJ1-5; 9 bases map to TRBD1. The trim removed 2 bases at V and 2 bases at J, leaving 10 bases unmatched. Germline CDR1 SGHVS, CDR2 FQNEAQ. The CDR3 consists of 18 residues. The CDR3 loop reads CASSLRTGANLGNQPQHF. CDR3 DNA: TGTGCCAGCAGCTTAAGGACAGGGGCCAATTTAGGCAATCAGCCCCAGCATTTT.

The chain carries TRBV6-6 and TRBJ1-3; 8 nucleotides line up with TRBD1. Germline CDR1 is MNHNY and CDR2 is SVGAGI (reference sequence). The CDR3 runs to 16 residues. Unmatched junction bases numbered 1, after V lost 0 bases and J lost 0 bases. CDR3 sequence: CASSYSQGASGNTIYF. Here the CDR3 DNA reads TGTGCCAGCAGTTACTCTCAGGGGGCCTCTGGAAACACCATATATTTT.

The CDR3 DNA reads TGTGCCAGCATTAGGGACAGAAAAGGATGTGGCTACACCTTC. Translating gives CASIRDRKGCGYTF. The chain recombines TRBV2 with TRBJ1-2; 7 bases fit TRBD1. J was trimmed by 7 bases and V by 7 bases; bases with no gene match: 12. The CDR3 is 14 residues long. Germline loops: CDR1 SNHLY, CDR2 FYNNEI.

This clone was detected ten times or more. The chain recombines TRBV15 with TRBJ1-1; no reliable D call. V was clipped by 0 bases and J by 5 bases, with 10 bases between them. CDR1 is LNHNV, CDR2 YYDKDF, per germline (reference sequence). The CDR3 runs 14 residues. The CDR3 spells CATSRDMAGTEAFF. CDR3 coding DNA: TGTGCCACCAGCAGAGATATGGCGGGGACTGAAGCTTTCTTT.

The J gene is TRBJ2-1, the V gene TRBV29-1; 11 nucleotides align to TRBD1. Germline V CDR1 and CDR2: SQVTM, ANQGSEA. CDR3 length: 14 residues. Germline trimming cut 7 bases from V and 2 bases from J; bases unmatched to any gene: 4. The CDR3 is CSGEGQGAYNEQFF. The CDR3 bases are TGCAGCGGAGAGGGACAGGGGGCCTACAATGAGCAGTTCTTC.

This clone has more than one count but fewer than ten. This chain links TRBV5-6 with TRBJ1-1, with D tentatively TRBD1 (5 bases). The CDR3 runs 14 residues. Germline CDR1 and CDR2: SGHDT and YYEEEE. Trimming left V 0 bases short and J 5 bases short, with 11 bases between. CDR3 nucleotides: TGTGCCAGCAGCTTGGGGGGGACTGGAACTGAAGCTTTCTTT. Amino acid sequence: CASSLGGTGTEAFF.

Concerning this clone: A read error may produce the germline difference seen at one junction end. The CDR3 loop reads CASSLRPGELTDTQYF. The DNA of the CDR3 is TGTGCTAGCAGCTTGCGGCCGGGGGAATTGACAGATACGCAGTATTTT. The chain couples TRBV7-7 to TRBJ2-3, with D possibly matching TRBD2 (6 bases). The germline V gene has CDR1 SSHAT and CDR2 FNYEAQ (reference sequence). The CDR3 is 16 residues long.

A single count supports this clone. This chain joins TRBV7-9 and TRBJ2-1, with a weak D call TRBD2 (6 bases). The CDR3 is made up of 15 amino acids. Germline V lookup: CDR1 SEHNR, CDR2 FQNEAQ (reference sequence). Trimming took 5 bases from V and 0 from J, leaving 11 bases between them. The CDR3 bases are TGTGCCAGCAGCCCCCGGGGGAGCTCCTACAATGAGCAGTTCTTC. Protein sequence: CASSPRGSSYNEQFF.

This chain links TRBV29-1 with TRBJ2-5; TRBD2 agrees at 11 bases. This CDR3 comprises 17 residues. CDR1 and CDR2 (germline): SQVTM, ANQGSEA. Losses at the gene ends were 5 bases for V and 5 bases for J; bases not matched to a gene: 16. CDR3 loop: CSVTPGLAGPARETQYF. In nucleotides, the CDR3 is TGCAGCGTTACGCCCGGACTAGCGGGCCCCGCCCGGGAGACCCAGTACTTC.

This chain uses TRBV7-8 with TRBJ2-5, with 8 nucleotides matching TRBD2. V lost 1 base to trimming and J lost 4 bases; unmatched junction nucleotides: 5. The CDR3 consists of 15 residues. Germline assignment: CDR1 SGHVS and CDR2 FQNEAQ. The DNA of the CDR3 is TGTGCCAGCAGCTTAGGGGGGACTAGGGTAGAGACCCAGTACTTC. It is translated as CASSLGGTRVETQYF.

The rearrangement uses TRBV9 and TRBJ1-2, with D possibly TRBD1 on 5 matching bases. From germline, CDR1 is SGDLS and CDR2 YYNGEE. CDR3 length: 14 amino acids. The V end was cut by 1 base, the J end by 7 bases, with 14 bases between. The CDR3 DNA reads TGTGCCAGCAGCGTACAAACAGGCCGCGCTGGCTACACCTTC. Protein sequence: CASSVQTGRAGYTF.

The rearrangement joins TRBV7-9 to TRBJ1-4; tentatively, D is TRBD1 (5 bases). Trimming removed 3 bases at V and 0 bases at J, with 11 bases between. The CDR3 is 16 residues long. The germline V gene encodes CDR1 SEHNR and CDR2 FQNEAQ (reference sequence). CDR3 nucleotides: TGTGCCAGCAGCTTTCGCGGGGGGGCAACTAATGAAAAACTGTTTTTT. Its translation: CASSFRGGATNEKLFF.

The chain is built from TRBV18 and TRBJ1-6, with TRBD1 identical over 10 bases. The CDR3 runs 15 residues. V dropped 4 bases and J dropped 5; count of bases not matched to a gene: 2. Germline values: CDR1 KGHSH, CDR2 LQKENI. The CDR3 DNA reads TGTGCCAGCTCACTCGGGACAGGGGATAATTCACCCCTCCACTTT. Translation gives CASSLGTGDNSPLHF.

CDR3 in DNA: TGCGCCAGCAGCCCGGGACTGGGCTCCTACGAGCAGTACTTC. Its protein product is CASSPGLGSYEQYF. V and J are TRBV5-1 and TRBJ2-7; D perhaps matches TRBD2 (6 bases). The germline gives CDR1 SGHRS, CDR2 YFSETQ. Trimming removed 4 bases at V and 0 bases at J, with 11 bases between. There are 14 residues in the CDR3.

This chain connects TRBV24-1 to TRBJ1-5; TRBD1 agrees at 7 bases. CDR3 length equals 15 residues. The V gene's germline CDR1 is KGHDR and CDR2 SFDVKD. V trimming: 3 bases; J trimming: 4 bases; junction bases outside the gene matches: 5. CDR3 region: CATSDQGGTNQPQHF. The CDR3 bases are TGTGCCACCAGTGATCAAGGGGGCACTAATCAGCCCCAGCATTTT.

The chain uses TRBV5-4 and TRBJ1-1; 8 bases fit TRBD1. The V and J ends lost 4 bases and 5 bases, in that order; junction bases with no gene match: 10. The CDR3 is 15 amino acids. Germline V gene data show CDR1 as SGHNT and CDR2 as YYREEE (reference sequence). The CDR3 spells CASSGDRGVGTEAFF. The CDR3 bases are TGTGCCAGCAGCGGTGACAGGGGAGTTGGTACTGAAGCTTTCTTT.